Below are 27 T cell receptor beta chains sequenced from a single sample in a study of T cell repertoires and HLA-DP antigens (dated by TCRdb to the late 2010s). The library was made by the immunoSEQ multiplex PCR assay. Drawn from immuneACCESS, this table holds only the in-frame rearrangements with V and J called that TCRdb kept. Clones are partly lost; checked studies trace under half to an unresolved V gene and leave the rest unexplained. The sample data list over 100,000 clones, and roughly 92% of these were observed just once. In total, the top ten clones hold around 0.25% of the sample. These receptors' antigens are unknown. Specimen: CD4+ T cells from PBMCs. These receptors were taken from a woman between 18 and 30 years old in good health and CMV-seronegative.

Here the CDR3 reads CASSFLDGRNTEAFF. The CDR3 DNA follows: TGTGCCAGCAGTTTCCTAGACGGGCGGAACACTGAAGCTTTCTTT. V is TRBV28 and J is TRBJ1-1, with no clear D. The germline V gene encodes CDR1 MDHEN and CDR2 SYDVKM. Trimming took 3 bases from V and 1 from J, leaving 12 bases between them. The CDR3 spans 15 residues.

The chain has TRBV9 and TRBJ1-2; D remains unclear. Looked up from germline, CDR1 is SGDLS and CDR2 is YYNGEE. The CDR3 has 12 residues. With 2 bases removed from V and 2 bases from J, the gap between germline ends came to 4 bases. This CDR3 reads CASSVQNYGYTF. The CDR3 DNA reads as TGTGCCAGCAGCGTGCAGAACTATGGCTACACCTTC.

This chain connects TRBV11-1 to TRBJ2-3, with 7 bases matching TRBD1. This CDR3 has 16 residues. Losses at the gene ends were 9 bases for V and 3 bases for J; bases not matched to a gene: 15. Per germline, CDR1 SGHAT and CDR2 FQDESV (reference sequence). The CDR3 nucleotides are TGTGCCAGTGATGAAGCCCGGGACAGTATAACAGATACGCAGTATTTT. Translated, it gives CASDEARDSITDTQYF.

This chain connects TRBV28 to TRBJ2-7, with TRBD1 as a possible D gene (7 bases). Germline assignment: CDR1 MDHEN and CDR2 SYDVKM. The CDR3 consists of 13 residues. V was pared by 4 bases and J by 4 bases, with 11 bases between. The CDR3 nucleotides are TGTGCCAGCAGTTCCAGGGGGGCGTACGAGCAGTACTTC. It specifies CASSSRGAYEQYF. Full variable domain (outside the CDR3, taken from reference TRBV28 and TRBJ2-7): DVKVTQSSRYLVKRTGEKVFLECVQDMDHENMFWYRQDPGLGLRLIYFSYDVKMKEKGDIPEGYSVSREKKERFSLILESASTNQTSMYLCASSSRGAYEQYFGPGTRLTVT.

The J gene is TRBJ1-1, the V gene TRBV5-1; no reliable D call. CDR1 is SGHRS, CDR2 YFSETQ, per germline. V dropped 1 base and J dropped 4 bases, with 11 bases sitting between them. This CDR3 has 14 amino acids. The CDR3 nucleotides read TGCGCCAGCAGCTTGAACTCTTTGGGCACTGAAGCTTTCTTT. As protein: CASSLNSLGTEAFF.

This rearrangement joins TRBV2 to TRBJ1-6; D is possibly TRBD1 (5 bases). The CDR3 loop spans 15 amino acids. CDR1 and CDR2 from the germline V gene are SNHLY and FYNNEI. Between the trimmed V and J ends, which lost 6 bases and 3 bases, there was a span of 12 bases. The DNA for the CDR3 is TGTGCCAGCAGGCGAGGGGAACACTATAATTCACCCCTCCACTTT. Translating gives CASRRGEHYNSPLHF.

The chain combines TRBV7-2 with TRBJ2-2; D is possibly TRBD1 or TRBD2 (5 bases each). The CDR3 has 16 amino acids. Per the germline V gene, CDR1 is SGHTA and CDR2 is FQGNSA. Trimming removed 3 bases from V and 0 bases from J, with 11 bases in between. The CDR3 nucleotides read TGTGCCAGCAGCTTGATCGGGGCCGCGAACACCGGGGAGCTGTTTTTT. This encodes CASSLIGAANTGELFF.

The V gene is TRBV19, the J gene TRBJ2-7; 8 bases match TRBD2. The CDR3 runs 14 residues. Per germline, CDR1 LNHDA and CDR2 SQIVND (reference sequence). The V segment lost 6 bases and the J segment 4 bases; nucleotides outside the gene matches: 8. CDR3: CASSTGTRGYEQYF. Written as DNA, the CDR3 is TGTGCCAGTAGCACCGGGACTAGAGGTTACGAGCAGTACTTC.

The chain links TRBV7-2 to TRBJ1-2; D gene unclear. V dropped 2 bases and J dropped 8 bases, with 15 bases sitting between them. The CDR3 sequence is 14 residues long. The germline CDR1 and CDR2 sequences are SGHTA and FQGNSA. CDR3 DNA sequence: TGTGCCAGCAGCTTAAAGGAGGGTATCGGCGGCTACACCTTC. It is translated as CASSLKEGIGGYTF.

V gene TRBV5-1 combines with J gene TRBJ1-6; perhaps TRBD1 as D (6 bases). Germline V gene data show CDR1 as SGHRS and CDR2 as YFSETQ. V gave up 3 bases and J gave up 5 bases, with 15 bases separating them. This CDR3 spans 16 amino acids. Here the CDR3 DNA reads TGCGCCAGCAGCTCAACGGACAGCTTCCATAATTCACCCCTCCACTTT. This translates into CASSSTDSFHNSPLHF.

The rearrangement links TRBV10-3 to TRBJ2-5; 9 nucleotides match TRBD2. This CDR3 comprises 12 residues. Looked up from germline, CDR1 is ENHRY and CDR2 is SYGVKD. The V gene end was trimmed by 8 bases and the J gene end by 5 bases; junction bases not matched to a gene: 3. As DNA, the CDR3 is TGTGCCATCGGGACTAGCCGGGAGACCCAGTACTTC. Its translation: CAIGTSRETQYF.

This chain links TRBV7-2 with TRBJ2-7, with 8 bases matching TRBD1. Germline V gene data show CDR1 as SGHTA and CDR2 as FQGNSA. The V and J ends lost 5 bases and 2 bases, in that order; junction bases with no gene match: 8. There are 15 residues in the CDR3. CDR3 in DNA: TGTGCCAGCAGCCCAGGACAGGGTCTCACCTACGAGCAGTACGTC. This codes for CASSPGQGLTYEQYV.

The gene calls are TRBV7-3 and TRBJ2-1; a weak D match, TRBD2 (6 bases). The V and J ends lost 0 bases and 4 bases respectively, with 16 bases between them. The CDR3 runs 17 residues. Germline CDR1 and CDR2: SGHTA and FQGTGA. CDR3 coding DNA: TGTGCCAGCAGCTTAACCTCTGGGGCGGGGAGGTACAATGAGCAGTTCTTC. Translation: CASSLTSGAGRYNEQFF.

The genes are TRBV15 and TRBJ2-4; 7 bases map to TRBD2. CDR1 and CDR2 (germline): LNHNV, YYDKDF (reference sequence). The CDR3 extends over 16 amino acids. With V trimmed by 4 bases and J by 2 bases, 8 bases remained unmatched. The DNA for the CDR3 is TGTGCCACCAGCAACACCGGGACTAAAACCAAAAACATTCAGTACTTC. As protein: CATSNTGTKTKNIQYF.

The chain employs TRBV18 and TRBJ2-4, with D perhaps being TRBD1 or TRBD2 (5 bases each). Germline CDR1 KGHSH, CDR2 LQKENI. Trimming left V 0 bases short and J 1 base short, with 10 bases between. CDR3 length: 16 amino acids. CDR3 region: CASSPPGPGAKNIQYF. The CDR3 bases are TGTGCCAGCTCACCACCGGGACCCGGGGCCAAAAACATTCAGTACTTC. Full variable domain (outside the CDR3, taken from reference TRBV18 and TRBJ2-4): NAGVMQNPRHLVRRRGQEARLRCSPMKGHSHVYWYRQLPEEGLKFMVYLQKENIIDESGMPKERFSAEFPKEGPSILRIQQVVRGDSAAYFCASSPPGPGAKNIQYFGAGTRLSVL.

The CDR3 is CASSRTGWRTDTQYF. CDR3 nucleotides: TGTGCCAGCAGCCGGACAGGGTGGCGGACAGATACGCAGTATTTT. V usage is TRBV28 and J usage is TRBJ2-3, with TRBD1 matching 8 bases. This CDR3 is 15 amino acids long. Germline lookup yields CDR1 MDHEN and CDR2 SYDVKM. V was clipped by 6 bases and J by 3 bases; unmatched bases: 8.

This clone was counted a single time. The chain employs TRBV29-1 and TRBJ2-3, with 9 positions matching TRBD2. The ends lost 6 bases at V and 1 base at J; junction bases unmatched: 5. This CDR3 comprises 14 residues. Germline V lookup: CDR1 SQVTM, CDR2 ANQGSEA. The CDR3 protein is CSVPIAGGTDTQYF. The CDR3 bases are TGCAGCGTACCCATAGCGGGGGGCACAGATACGCAGTATTTT.

The chain combines TRBV6-1 with TRBJ1-5, with 12 bases fitting TRBD1. Looked up from germline, CDR1 is MNHNS and CDR2 is SASEGT. Trimming removed 4 bases from V and 8 bases from J; junction bases left unmatched: 9. The length of the CDR3 is 16 residues. As DNA, the CDR3 is TGTGCCAGCAGTGTTGGGGACAGGGGGCGAGCGGAGCCCCAGCATTTT. Its protein is CASSVGDRGRAEPQHF.

The CDR3 sequence: CASSARTSGATSTDTQYF. The CDR3 nucleotides read TGTGCCAGCAGCGCGCGGACTAGCGGAGCCACTAGCACAGATACGCAGTATTTT. The V and J genes are TRBV7-2 and TRBJ2-3; 10 positions agree with TRBD2. The CDR3 is 18 residues long. Per the germline V gene, CDR1 is SGHTA and CDR2 is FQGNSA. J gave up 0 bases and V 5 bases, and 11 bases lay outside the gene matches. The whole variable domain, filled in from reference TRBV7-2 and TRBJ2-3, reads GAGVSQSPSNKVTEKGKDVELRCDPISGHTALYWYRQSLGQGLEFLIYFQGNSAPDKSGLPSDRFSAERTGGSVSTLTIQRTQQEDSAVYLCASSARTSGATSTDTQYFGPGTRLTVL.

This chain uses TRBV7-6 with TRBJ1-5; 10 nucleotides line up with TRBD1. CDR3 length: 14 amino acids. Germline CDR1 and CDR2: SGHVS and FNYEAQ. With V trimmed by 5 bases and J by 5 bases, 3 bases remained unmatched. The CDR3 region is CASSPGTGDQPQHF. CDR3 sequence (DNA): TGTGCCAGCAGCCCCGGGACAGGGGATCAGCCCCAGCATTTT.

The chain employs TRBV11-2 and TRBJ2-7; 9 bases line up with TRBD2. From germline, CDR1 is SGHAT and CDR2 FQNNGV. The CDR3 consists of 15 residues. The V segment lost 0 bases and the J segment 2 bases; nucleotides outside the gene matches: 2. The CDR3 bases are TGTGCCAGCAGCTTAGAACTAGCGGGTACCTACGAGCAGTACTTC. Translation gives CASSLELAGTYEQYF.

CDR3: CASSLYRDTGELFF. The DNA of the CDR3 is TGTGCCAGCAGTTTATACAGGGACACCGGGGAGCTGTTTTTT. The chain couples TRBV28 to TRBJ2-2, with D tentatively TRBD1 (6 bases). Trimming took off 1 base at V and 3 bases at J, with 6 bases between the two ends. Germline assignment: CDR1 MDHEN and CDR2 SYDVKM. The CDR3 contains 14 residues. Using reference TRBV28 and TRBJ2-2 for the parts outside the CDR3, the full variable domain is DVKVTQSSRYLVKRTGEKVFLECVQDMDHENMFWYRQDPGLGLRLIYFSYDVKMKEKGDIPEGYSVSREKKERFSLILESASTNQTSMYLCASSLYRDTGELFFGEGSRLTVL.

The chain couples TRBV2 to TRBJ2-5; TRBD1 aligns across 7 bases. The CDR3 loop spans 17 amino acids. The germline V gene encodes CDR1 SNHLY and CDR2 FYNNEI. V was pared by 3 bases and J by 1 base, with 11 bases of the junction left unmatched. CDR3 loop: CASSDSQGFGGQETQYF. CDR3 DNA: TGTGCCAGCAGTGATTCACAGGGGTTTGGGGGCCAAGAGACCCAGTACTTC.

The chain joins TRBV18 to TRBJ2-7; 11 positions agree with TRBD2. V was pared by 3 bases and J by 1 base, with 2 bases of the junction left unmatched. Germline values: CDR1 KGHSH, CDR2 LQKENI. The CDR3 is 15 amino acids. The chain's CDR3 is CASSPSSGGSYEQYV. CDR3 sequence (DNA): TGTGCCAGCTCACCTTCTAGCGGGGGGTCCTACGAGCAGTACGTC.

The rearrangement uses TRBV18 and TRBJ2-7, with TRBD1 matching 7 bases. V was pared by 0 bases and J by 10 bases, with 6 bases of the junction left unmatched. Germline V gene lookup returns CDR1 KGHSH and CDR2 LQKENI. The CDR3 length is 13 residues. CDR3 DNA sequence: TGTGCCAGCTCACCACCGTTGAGACAGGGACAGTACTTC. Protein product: CASSPPLRQGQYF.

This clone was seen just once. The genes are TRBV5-1 and TRBJ1-1; a weak D match, TRBD1 (5 bases). The V end lost 4 bases, the J end lost 4 bases, and 14 bases lay between the germline ends. This CDR3 comprises 14 residues. Germline V lookup: CDR1 SGHRS, CDR2 YFSETQ. CDR3 sequence: CASSIDSQGTEAFF. CDR3 DNA sequence: TGCGCCAGCAGCATTGACAGCCAGGGCACTGAAGCTTTCTTT.

The chain uses TRBV9 and TRBJ2-3; D ambiguous. Germline V gene data show CDR1 as SGDLS and CDR2 as YYNGEE. V was trimmed by 3 bases and J by 2 bases, leaving 7 bases between them. This CDR3 is built from 13 residues. The DNA for the CDR3 is TGTGCCAGCAGCGCTGACTCCACAGATACGCAGTATTTT. Translated: CASSADSTDTQYF.